This entry lists 19 T cell receptor beta chains sequenced from one sample in a study of shared clonotypes between healthy human individuals. Data came from immunoSEQ multiplex PCR; TCRdb stores just in-frame clones and leaves some out. The sample holds a few hundred thousand clones; around 90% are singletons and the top ten take about a sixth. The sample consisted of memory CD8+ T cells sorted from blood. Documented subset: CD45RO+ cells pooled with CCR7-negative TemRA cells. The receptors were gathered from a man aged 18 to 29 in good health.

This clone has only a few counts. The chain couples TRBV30 to TRBJ1-4; D unresolved. From germline, CDR1 is GTSNPN and CDR2 SVGIG (reference sequence). Trimming cost V 8 bases and J 8 bases, with 9 bases left between them. CDR3 length: 10 amino acids. The chain's CDR3 is CALDQEKLFF. CDR3 in DNA: TGTGCCCTCGATCAGGAAAAACTGTTTTTT. Based on the CDR3 plus reference TRBV30 and TRBJ1-4, the full variable domain is SQTIHQWPATLVQPVGSPLSLECTVEGTSNPNLYWYRQAAGRGLQLLFYSVGIGQISSEVPQNLSASRPQDRQFILSSKKLLLSDSGFYLCALDQEKLFFGSGTQLSVL.

The chain joins TRBV28 to TRBJ1-1; D is perhaps TRBD1 (5 bases). The CDR3 is made up of 15 amino acids. Germline loops: CDR1 MDHEN, CDR2 SYDVKM. The V end was cut by 6 bases, the J end by 4 bases, with 18 bases between. CDR3 region: CASRAGRWGFTEAFF. The CDR3 bases are TGTGCCAGCAGGGCGGGGCGTTGGGGGTTCACTGAAGCTTTCTTT.

This chain links TRBV5-6 with TRBJ2-5; maybe TRBD1 (6 bases). Trimming cost V 4 bases and J 1 base, with 14 bases left between them. CDR3 length: 15 residues. Germline lookup yields CDR1 SGHDT and CDR2 YYEEEE. The CDR3 coding sequence is TGTGCCAGCAGCCTACCACCGACAGGCCAAGAGACCCAGTACTTC. Translating gives CASSLPPTGQETQYF.

Remarks on this clone: The identical CDR3 is also encoded by other nucleotide sequences in the sample. The chain combines TRBV6-5 with TRBJ2-5; the D is unclear. Germline assignment: CDR1 MNHEY and CDR2 SVGAGI. CDR3 size: 11 residues. Trimming removed 2 bases at V and 5 bases at J, with 3 bases between. CDR3 sequence (DNA): TGTGCCAGCAGTTACCGGGAGACCCAGTACTTC. This translates into CASSYRETQYF.

The rearrangement uses TRBV11-2 and TRBJ2-7; D unclear. The CDR3 is 12 amino acids. CDR1 SGHAT and CDR2 FQNNGV come from the germline V gene. Trimming pared 0 bases from V and 5 bases from J, leaving 5 bases between. The CDR3 DNA reads TGTGCCAGCAGCTTAGATAAAAACGAGCAGTACTTC. Its translation is CASSLDKNEQYF.

This chain uses TRBV11-1 with TRBJ2-1; D is tentatively TRBD1 or TRBD2 (5 bases each). V gave up 1 base and J gave up 7 bases, with 8 bases separating them. This CDR3 has 13 residues. Looked up from germline, CDR1 is SGHAT and CDR2 is FQDESV (reference sequence). CDR3 sequence: CASSLVEGNEQFF. The CDR3 DNA follows: TGTGCCAGCAGCTTAGTAGAGGGGAATGAGCAGTTCTTC. The full variable domain, with the rest looked up from reference TRBV11-1 and TRBJ2-1, is EAEVAQSPRYKITEKSQAVAFWCDPISGHATLYWYRQILGQGPELLVQFQDESVVDDSQLPKDRFSAERLKGVDSTLKIQPAELGDSAMYLCASSLVEGNEQFFGPGTRLTVL.

The chain combines TRBV6-1 with TRBJ1-1; 7 nucleotides align to TRBD1. Germline loops: CDR1 MNHNS, CDR2 SASEGT. The CDR3 length is 14 residues. V trimming: 6 bases; J trimming: 1 base; junction bases outside the gene matches: 5. This CDR3 reads CASSLDRTNTEAFF. The CDR3, as DNA: TGTGCCAGCAGCTTGGACAGGACGAACACTGAAGCTTTCTTT.

This clone was observed a single time. This chain connects TRBV27 to TRBJ2-2; TRBD1 aligns across 7 bases. The germline gives CDR1 MNHEY, CDR2 SMNVEV (reference sequence). V was pared by 1 base and J by 4 bases, with 9 bases of the junction left unmatched. The CDR3 consists of 17 residues. The CDR3 bases are TGTGCCAGCAGTTTATGGGTGGGACAGAAGCCCACCGGGGAGCTGTTTTTT. This gives the protein CASSLWVGQKPTGELFF.

V gene TRBV27 combines with J gene TRBJ1-5; D might be TRBD1 (6 bases). The V end lost 6 bases, the J end lost 0 bases, and 18 bases lay between the germline ends. This CDR3 region has 17 residues. The germline V gene encodes CDR1 MNHEY and CDR2 SMNVEV (reference sequence). Here the CDR3 DNA reads TGTGCCAGCAGACCGACAGGATTGGCCTATAGCAATCAGCCCCAGCATTTT. Translating gives CASRPTGLAYSNQPQHF.

The chain joins TRBV5-4 to TRBJ2-2; 8 positions agree with TRBD1. Germline V gene lookup returns CDR1 SGHNT and CDR2 YYREEE (reference sequence). This CDR3 comprises 14 residues. With V trimmed by 1 base and J by 7 bases, 3 bases remained unmatched. CDR3 in amino acids: CASSLTGGNGELFF. The CDR3 nucleotides read TGTGCCAGCAGCTTGACAGGGGGTAACGGGGAGCTGTTTTTT.

The V and J genes are TRBV27 and TRBJ2-7, with 7 bases lining up with TRBD2. CDR3 length equals 14 residues. J lost 6 bases, V lost 0 bases, and 5 bases had no gene match. CDR1 and CDR2 (germline): MNHEY, SMNVEV (reference sequence). For the CDR3, the DNA is TGTGCCAGCAGTTTATCTGCGGGGGACGTCGAGCAGTACTTC. Protein product: CASSLSAGDVEQYF.

The chain carries TRBV5-1 and TRBJ2-7; D gene ambiguous. The CDR3 contains 12 residues. Trimming took off 6 bases at V and 3 bases at J, with 10 bases between the two ends. Germline V gene lookup returns CDR1 SGHRS and CDR2 YFSETQ. This CDR3 reads CASTSIHYEQYF. The CDR3 DNA reads as TGCGCCAGCACCAGCATCCACTACGAGCAGTACTTC.

This chain connects TRBV5-6 to TRBJ1-1; D may be TRBD1 (5 bases). CDR3 size: 14 residues. Trimming removed 3 bases from V and 3 bases from J, with 12 bases in between. Germline V gene lookup returns CDR1 SGHDT and CDR2 YYEEEE. CDR3 sequence: CASSSRDRYTEAFF. The DNA of the CDR3 is TGTGCCAGCAGCTCAAGGGACCGCTACACTGAAGCTTTCTTT.

This clone was picked up one time. The chain couples TRBV6-4 to TRBJ2-6; D not certain. Germline V gene lookup returns CDR1 MRHNA and CDR2 SNTAGT. The CDR3 loop spans 20 amino acids. Trimming stripped 8 bases from V and 0 bases from J, with 26 bases between. The CDR3 loop reads CASGFLAAPPYFSGANVLTF. CDR3 in DNA: TGTGCCAGCGGGTTCCTCGCCGCTCCACCTTATTTCTCTGGGGCCAACGTCCTGACTTTC.

The V call is TRBV29-1, the J call TRBJ2-3; D possibly corresponds to TRBD2 (6 bases). This CDR3 region has 14 residues. The germline V gene encodes CDR1 SQVTM and CDR2 ANQGSEA. Between the trimmed V and J ends, which lost 2 bases and 2 bases, there was a span of 11 bases. CDR3 protein: CSVEFGEATDTQYF. CDR3 in DNA: TGCAGCGTTGAATTCGGGGAGGCCACAGATACGCAGTATTTT.

The J gene is TRBJ2-1, the V gene TRBV9; D unresolved. Germline V gene data show CDR1 as SGDLS and CDR2 as YYNGEE. The length of the CDR3 is 16 residues. V gave up 0 bases and J gave up 1 base, with 11 bases separating them. The CDR3 DNA follows: TGTGCCAGCAGCGTAGACTGGGTCGGTTCCTACAATGAGCAGTTCTTC. It is translated as CASSVDWVGSYNEQFF.

The V call is TRBV10-3, the J call TRBJ2-6; 7 bases fit TRBD2. Germline lookup yields CDR1 ENHRY and CDR2 SYGVKD. This CDR3 is built from 16 residues. V trimming: 11 bases; J trimming: 2 bases; junction bases outside the gene matches: 12. The CDR3 DNA sequence: TGTGCCCATCCGGGACCGGGGACTACTGGGGCCAACGTCCTGACTTTC. The encoded protein is CAHPGPGTTGANVLTF.

This rearrangement joins TRBV28 to TRBJ1-2; D may be TRBD1 (6 bases). CDR3 size: 12 residues. The V and J ends lost 8 bases and 8 bases respectively, with 15 bases between them. Germline V gene lookup returns CDR1 MDHEN and CDR2 SYDVKM. CDR3 sequence: CASGNRESGYTF. The CDR3 DNA reads as TGTGCCAGCGGCAACAGGGAGAGCGGCTACACCTTC.

V is TRBV4-1 and J is TRBJ1-1; D is perhaps TRBD1 (5 bases). This CDR3 is built from 17 residues. Looked up from germline, CDR1 is MGHRA and CDR2 is YSYEKL. The ends were cut back, 0 bases at V and 3 bases at J, with 17 bases in the middle. In nucleotides, the CDR3 is TGCGCCAGCAGCCAAGACAGGGTCCCCTTGAGGGACACTGAAGCTTTCTTT. As protein: CASSQDRVPLRDTEAFF.